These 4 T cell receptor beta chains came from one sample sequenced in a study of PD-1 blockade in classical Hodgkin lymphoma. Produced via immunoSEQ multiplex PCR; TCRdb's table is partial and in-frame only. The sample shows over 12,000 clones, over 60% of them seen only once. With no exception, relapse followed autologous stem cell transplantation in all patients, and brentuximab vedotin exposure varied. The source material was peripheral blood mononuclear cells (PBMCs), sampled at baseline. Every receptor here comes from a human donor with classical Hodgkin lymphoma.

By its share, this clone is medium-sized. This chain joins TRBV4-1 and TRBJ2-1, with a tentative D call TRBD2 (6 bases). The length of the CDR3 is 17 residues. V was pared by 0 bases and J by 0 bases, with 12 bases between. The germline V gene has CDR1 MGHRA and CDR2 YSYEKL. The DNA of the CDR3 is TGCGCCAGCAGCCAAGATAATTTAGCGGCCTCCTACAATGAGCAGTTCTTC. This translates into CASSQDNLAASYNEQFF.

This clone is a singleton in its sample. The CDR3 coding sequence is TGTGCCAGCAGCAGAGGACTAGGCGGCTACGAGCAGTACTTC. Translation gives CASSRGLGGYEQYF. V gene TRBV7-9 combines with J gene TRBJ2-7, with 7 positions matching TRBD2. The CDR3 totals 14 residues. Germline lookup yields CDR1 SEHNR and CDR2 FQNEAQ (reference sequence). Germline trimming cut 5 bases from V and 3 bases from J; bases unmatched to any gene: 7.

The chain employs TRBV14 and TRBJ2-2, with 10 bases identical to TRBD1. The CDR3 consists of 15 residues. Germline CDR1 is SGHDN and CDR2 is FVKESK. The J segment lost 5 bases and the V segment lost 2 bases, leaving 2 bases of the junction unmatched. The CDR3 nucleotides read TGTGCCAGCAGCCAAAGACAGGGGGCGACCGGGGAGCTGTTTTTT. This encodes CASSQRQGATGELFF.

The CDR3 reads CASSLLVNTEAFF. The CDR3 DNA follows: TGTGCCAGCAGCTTACTCGTGAACACTGAAGCTTTCTTT. The chain couples TRBV7-2 to TRBJ1-1; D ambiguous. Trimming shortened V by 2 bases and J by 0 bases, and 4 bases separated the two germline ends. Germline V gives CDR1 SGHTA, CDR2 FQGNSA. The CDR3 contains 13 residues.